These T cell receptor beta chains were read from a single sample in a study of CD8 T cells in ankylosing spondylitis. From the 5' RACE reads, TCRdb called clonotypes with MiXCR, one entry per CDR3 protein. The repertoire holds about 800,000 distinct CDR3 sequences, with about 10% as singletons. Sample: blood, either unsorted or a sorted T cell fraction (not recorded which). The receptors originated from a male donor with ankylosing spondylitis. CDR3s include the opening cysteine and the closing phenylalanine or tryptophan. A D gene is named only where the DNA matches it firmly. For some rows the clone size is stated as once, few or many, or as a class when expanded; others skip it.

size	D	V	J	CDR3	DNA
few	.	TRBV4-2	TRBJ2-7	CASSQQDTGSSYEQYF	TGTGCCAGCAGCCAGCAGGATACAGGGAGCTCCTACGAGCAGTACTTC
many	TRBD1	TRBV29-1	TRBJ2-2	CSVAGTGFTGELFF	TGCAGCGTGGCCGGGACAGGGTTCACCGGGGAGCTGTTTTTT
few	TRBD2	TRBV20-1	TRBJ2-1	CSATGLAKLDNEQFF	TGCAGTGCCACGGGACTAGCGAAATTGGACAATGAGCAGTTCTTC
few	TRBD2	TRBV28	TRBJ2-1	CASSLRGLAYHNEQFF	TGTGCCAGCAGTTTACGAGGACTAGCGTATCACAATGAGCAGTTCTTC
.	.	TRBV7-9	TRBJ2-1	CASSLGVSNEQFF	TGTGCCAGCAGCCTCGGGGTTAGCAATGAGCAGTTCTTC
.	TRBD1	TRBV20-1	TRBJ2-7	CSPRTGSYEQYF	TGCAGCCCCCGGACAGGCTCCTACGAGCAGTACTTC
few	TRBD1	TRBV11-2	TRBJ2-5	CASSLDWATGSKETQYF	TGTGCCAGCAGCTTAGATTGGGCGACAGGGTCCAAAGAGACCCAGTACTTC
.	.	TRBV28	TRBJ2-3	CASRSYYPHMDSTDTQYF	TGTGCCAGCAGATCATACTATCCCCATATGGACAGCACAGATACGCAGTATTTT
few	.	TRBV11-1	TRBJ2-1	CASSGIGDEQFF	TGTGCCAGCAGTGGGATAGGCGATGAGCAGTTCTTC
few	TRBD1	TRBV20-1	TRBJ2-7	CSASPGQDISEQYF	TGCAGTGCTTCCCCGGGACAGGATATTTCCGAGCAGTACTTC
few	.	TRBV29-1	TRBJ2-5	CSVDLAKYQETQYF	TGCAGCGTTGATCTGGCCAAGTACCAAGAGACCCAGTACTTC
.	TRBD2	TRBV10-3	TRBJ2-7	CAISYTGGSYEQYF	TGTGCCATCAGTTACACGGGGGGGTCCTACGAGCAGTACTTC
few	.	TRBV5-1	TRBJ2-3	CASSLRSTVETDTQYF	TGCGCCAGCAGCTTGCGTTCGACAGTGGAAACAGATACGCAGTATTTT
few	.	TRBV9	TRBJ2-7	CASSVGDGVYEQYF	TGTGCCAGCAGCGTAGGAGATGGAGTCTACGAGCAGTACTTC
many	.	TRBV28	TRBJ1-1	CASRTGLNTEAFF	TGTGCCTCAAGGACGGGCCTGAACACTGAAGCTTTCTTT
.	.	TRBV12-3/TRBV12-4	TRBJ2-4	CASSLGGVYDIQYF	TGTGCCAGCAGTTTGGGGGGAGTATATGACATTCAGTACTTC
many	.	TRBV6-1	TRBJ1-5	CASSPAGAGQPQHF	TGTGCCAGCAGCCCGGCGGGGGCCGGTCAGCCCCAGCATTTT
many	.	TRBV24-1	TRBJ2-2	CATSDPLVVTGELFF	TGTGCCACCAGTGATCCCCTTGTGGTGACCGGGGAGCTGTTTTTT
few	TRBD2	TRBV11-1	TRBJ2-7	CASSPPLGLAGGPGYEQYF	TGTGCCAGCAGCCCACCTTTGGGACTAGCGGGAGGGCCGGGGTACGAGCAGTACTTC
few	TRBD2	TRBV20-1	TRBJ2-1	CCARDMREGSYNEQFF	TGCTGTGCTAGAGATATGAGGGAGGGTTCCTACAATGAGCAGTTCTTC
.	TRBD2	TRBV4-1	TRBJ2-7	CASSQRLAVSSYEQYF	TGCGCCAGCAGCCAACGACTAGCAGTGAGCTCCTACGAGCAGTACTTC
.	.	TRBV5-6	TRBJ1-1	CASSSIRGSSEAFF	TGTGCCAGCAGCTCGATACGGGGCAGTAGTGAAGCTTTCTTT
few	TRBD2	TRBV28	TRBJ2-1	CASRLSSGSYNEQFF	TGTGCCAGCAGACTTTCTAGCGGGAGTTACAATGAGCAGTTCTTC
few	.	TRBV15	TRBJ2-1	CASRAGLVNNEQFF	TGTGCCAGCCGCGCGGGGCTGGTGAACAATGAGCAGTTCTTC
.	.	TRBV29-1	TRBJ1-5	CSVENGPNQPQHF	TGCAGCGTTGAAAACGGACCCAATCAGCCCCAGCATTTT
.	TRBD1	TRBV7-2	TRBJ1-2	CASSLATGGLGYTF	TGTGCCAGCAGCTTAGCAACAGGGGGTCTTGGCTACACCTTC
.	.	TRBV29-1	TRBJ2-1	CSVGGAGYSEYNEQFF	TGCAGCGTGGGGGGCGCGGGGTATTCTGAGTACAATGAGCAGTTCTTC
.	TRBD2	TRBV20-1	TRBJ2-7	CSAPRSGRRTYEQYF	TGCAGTGCGCCCCGTAGCGGGAGGCGAACCTACGAGCAGTACTTC
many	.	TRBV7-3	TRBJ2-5	CASSLDSRGETQYF	TGTGCCAGCAGCTTAGATAGCAGAGGGGAGACCCAGTACTTC
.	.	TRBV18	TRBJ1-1	CASSPTEIYTEAFF	TGTGCCAGCTCACCGACAGAGATTTACACTGAAGCTTTCTTT
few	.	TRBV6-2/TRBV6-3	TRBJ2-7	CASRLDPGEQYF	TGTGCCAGCAGATTAGATCCGGGCGAGCAGTACTTC
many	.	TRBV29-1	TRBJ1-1	CSVRDVEKTEAFF	TGCAGCGTGCGGGACGTCGAGAAGACTGAAGCTTTCTTT
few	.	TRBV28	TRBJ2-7	CASTLPGHTYEQYF	TGTGCCAGCACCCTTCCGGGACATACCTACGAGCAGTACTTC
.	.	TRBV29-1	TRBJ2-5	CSAWGPIGETQYF	TGCAGCGCCTGGGGACCGATCGGAGAGACCCAGTACTTC
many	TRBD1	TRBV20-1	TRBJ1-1	CSATRQGANTEAFF	TGCAGTGCTACTAGACAGGGGGCGAATACTGAAGCTTTCTTT
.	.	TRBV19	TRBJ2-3	CASSWQGGTDTQYF	TGTGCCAGTAGTTGGCAGGGTGGGACAGATACGCAGTATTTT
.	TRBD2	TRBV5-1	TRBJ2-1	CASSPGLAGVFSSYNEQFF	TGCGCCAGCAGCCCGGGACTAGCGGGGGTCTTTAGCTCCTACAATGAGCAGTTCTTC
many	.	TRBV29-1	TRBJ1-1	CSVDPQLTEAFF	TGCAGCGTTGACCCACAGCTGACTGAAGCTTTCTTT
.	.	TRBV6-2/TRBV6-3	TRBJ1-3	CASRQPPSSGNTIYF	TGTGCCAGCAGGCAGCCTCCGTCGTCTGGAAACACCATATATTTT
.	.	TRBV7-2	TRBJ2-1	CASSFLGTHSYNEQFF	TGTGCCAGCAGCTTTCTAGGGACCCACTCCTACAATGAGCAGTTCTTC
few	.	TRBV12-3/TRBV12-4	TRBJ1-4	CASRYQVGEKLFF	TGTGCCAGCAGATATCAAGTGGGGGAAAAACTGTTTTTT
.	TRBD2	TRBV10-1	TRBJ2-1	CASSEFSGMRSYNEQFF	TGCGCCAGCAGTGAGTTTAGCGGGATGCGCTCCTACAATGAGCAGTTCTTC
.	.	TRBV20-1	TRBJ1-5	CSALDGYEQPQHF	TGCAGTGCTTTGGACGGGTACGAACAGCCCCAGCATTTT
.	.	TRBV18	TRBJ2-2	CASSPYREGNTGELFF	TGTGCCAGCTCTCCGTACAGGGAAGGGAACACCGGGGAGCTGTTTTTT
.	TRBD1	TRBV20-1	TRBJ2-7	CSARVTGHEQYF	TGCAGTGCTAGAGTGACAGGGCACGAGCAGTACTTC
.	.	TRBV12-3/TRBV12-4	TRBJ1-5	CASRAVDQPQHF	TGTGCCAGCAGGGCGGTAGATCAGCCCCAGCATTTT
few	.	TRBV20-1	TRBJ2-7	CSASLAGALRQYF	TGCAGTGCTAGTTTGGCAGGGGCCCTACGGCAGTACTTC
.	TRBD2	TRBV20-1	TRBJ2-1	CSLTLAVMGNEQFF	TGCAGCCTCACCCTAGCGGTGATGGGCAATGAGCAGTTCTTC
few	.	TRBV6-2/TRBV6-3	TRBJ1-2	CASSYSKAKGYGYTF	TGTGCCAGCAGTTACTCGAAGGCCAAGGGCTATGGCTACACCTTC
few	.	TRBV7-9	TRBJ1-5	CASSSDPGGPNQPQHF	TGTGCCAGCAGCTCCGATCCGGGGGGCCCCAATCAGCCCCAGCATTTT
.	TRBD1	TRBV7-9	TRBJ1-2	CASSLQGQGYGGYTF	TGTGCCAGCAGCTTACAGGGACAGGGGTATGGCGGCTACACCTTC
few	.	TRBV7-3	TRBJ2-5	CASSLRGDETQYF	TGTGCCAGCAGCTTACGAGGGGACGAGACCCAGTACTTC
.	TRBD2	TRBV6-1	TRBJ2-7	CASSELRNWGGEQYF	TGTGCCAGCAGTGAATTGAGAAACTGGGGGGGAGAGCAGTACTTC
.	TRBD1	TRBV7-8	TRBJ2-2	CASSLTFRGLGTGELFF	TGTGCCAGCAGCTTAACGTTCAGGGGGCTGGGAACCGGGGAGCTGTTTTTT